What follows describes a single TCR beta chain. Its antigen is not known. TCRbeta libraries were built with three rounds of nested PCR, modified from ARM-PCR. Using its own MiXCR run on the multiplex PCR reads, TCRdb lists one record per CDR3 protein. The repertoire holds 100,000 to 120,000 distinct CDR3 sequences, with around 82% as singletons. RNA was extracted from bulk tissue without any cell sorting. Newly diagnosed lung cancer patients had thoracic surgery in China, August–late 2014, without prior chemotherapy. The length of the CDR3 is 15 residues. CDR1 is SGHVS and CDR2 is FQNEAQ in the germline V gene. Trimming pared 9 bases from V and 0 bases from J, leaving 15 bases between. The data originate from a study of tumor and adjacent non-tumor tissue in lung cancer. Points from the study as a whole: Normal lung showed higher cumulative top 100 clone frequency than tumor. Significantly higher TCR diversity was found in tumor than normal lung.

This clonotype was sampled from an older man with non-small cell lung cancer. Sequencing was done on a sample of lung tumor tissue. This rearrangement joins TRBV7-8 to TRBJ1-5; possible D gene TRBD1, 6 bases. The CDR3 loop reads CARSGTGNSNQPQHF. As DNA, the CDR3 is TGTGCCAGAAGCGGAACAGGGAATAGCAATCAGCCCCAGCATTTT. Looking up the rest from reference TRBV7-8 and TRBJ1-5 gives the full variable domain: GAGVSQSPRYKVAKRGQDVALRCDPISGHVSLFWYQQALGQGPEFLTYFQNEAQLDKSGLPSDRFFAERPEGSVSTLKIQRTQQEDSAVYLCARSGTGNSNQPQHFGDGTRLSIL.